The 9 T cell receptor beta chains below come from one sample, sequenced in a study of a mutant IDH1 vaccine in newly diagnosed glioma. Time point: week 11, during vaccination. Doses consisted of 300 ug of mutant IDH1 20-mer peptide each, paired with topical imiquimod. These receptors lack a known antigen. Here immunoSEQ multiplex PCR was the method, and the copy in TCRdb shows in-frame clones only, minus some. The sample includes some 120,000 clones, just under 80% of them seen just once. Sequenced material: PBMCs, taken from a glioma patient whose treatment included an IDH1 peptide vaccine. The receptors derive from a man aged 35 to 55 with glioma.

This chain joins TRBV30 and TRBJ1-5, with D possibly being TRBD1 (5 bases). Per germline, CDR1 GTSNPN and CDR2 SVGIG (reference sequence). This CDR3 contains 13 residues. Deletions cut 1 base from V and 7 bases from J, with 11 bases between. CDR3 in DNA: TGTGCCTGGAGTGCAGGGATTCACCAGCCCCAGCATTTT. Its translation: CAWSAGIHQPQHF.

The chain carries TRBV7-2 and TRBJ2-1; possible D gene TRBD2, 5 bases. Germline lookup yields CDR1 SGHTA and CDR2 FQGNSA. V was pared by 1 base and J by 3 bases, with 16 bases between. This CDR3 region has 17 residues. CDR3 in amino acids: CASSLVSSGGYYNEQFF. In nucleotides, the CDR3 is TGTGCCAGCAGCTTAGTATCCAGCGGCGGGTACTACAATGAGCAGTTCTTC.

This chain uses TRBV5-1 with TRBJ2-3, with 11 bases identical to TRBD2. The length of the CDR3 is 18 residues. The V and J ends lost 3 bases and 2 bases, in that order; junction bases with no gene match: 11. Germline assignment: CDR1 SGHRS and CDR2 YFSETQ. The CDR3 reads CASSYPSGGRGLTDTQYF. In DNA form, the CDR3 reads TGCGCCAGCAGCTACCCTAGCGGGGGGAGAGGGCTCACAGATACGCAGTATTTT.

Here the CDR3 DNA reads TGTGCCAGCAGCTCCCCTAGGACAGGGTCAAGGGACACTGAAGCTTTCTTT. This sequence encodes CASSSPRTGSRDTEAFF. V usage is TRBV7-8 and J usage is TRBJ1-1; TRBD1 matches 8 bases. The CDR3 has 17 amino acids. Trimming cost V 4 bases and J 3 bases; bases outside gene matches: 13. Germline values: CDR1 SGHVS, CDR2 FQNEAQ.

The rearrangement links TRBV4-2 to TRBJ2-2; possibly TRBD1 or TRBD2 for D (5 bases each). CDR1 is LGHNA and CDR2 is YNFKEQ in the germline V gene. V lost 4 bases, J lost 1 base, and 16 bases lay in between. CDR3 length: 17 amino acids. This CDR3 is CASSPELRDQNTGELFF. CDR3 coding DNA: TGTGCCAGCAGCCCTGAACTCCGGGACCAGAACACCGGGGAGCTGTTTTTT.

J is TRBJ1-5 and V is TRBV2, with D perhaps TRBD1 (6 bases). The CDR3 totals 16 residues. Looked up from germline, CDR1 is SNHLY and CDR2 is FYNNEI. V dropped 3 bases and J dropped 3 bases, with 15 bases sitting between them. The CDR3 is CASSDGRGRDNQPQHF. CDR3 sequence (DNA): TGTGCCAGCAGTGACGGCAGGGGCAGAGACAATCAGCCCCAGCATTTT.

The J gene is TRBJ2-2, the V gene TRBV19; D not resolved. The CDR3 spans 13 residues. Trimming shortened V by 3 bases and J by 5 bases, and 7 bases separated the two germline ends. The germline gives CDR1 LNHDA, CDR2 SQIVND (reference sequence). CDR3 amino acids: CASSIWVTGELFF. The CDR3 nucleotides read TGTGCCAGTAGTATTTGGGTTACCGGGGAGCTGTTTTTT.

V and J are TRBV30 and TRBJ2-1; the D is unclear. The CDR3 consists of 14 residues. Between the trimmed V and J ends, which lost 0 bases and 7 bases, there was a span of 13 bases. The germline gives CDR1 GTSNPN, CDR2 SVGIG (reference sequence). The CDR3 spells CAWSVGLTWNEQFF. CDR3 DNA: TGTGCCTGGAGTGTTGGGCTGACGTGGAATGAGCAGTTCTTC.

The sample holds one count of this clone. V is TRBV6-5 and J is TRBJ1-1; D is unclear. This CDR3 is 13 amino acids long. Germline values: CDR1 MNHEY, CDR2 SVGAGI. V was pared by 6 bases and J by 3 bases, with 11 bases between. The CDR3 nucleotides read TGTGCCAGCAGCACCTTTTTCGACACTGAAGCTTTCTTT. Translating gives CASSTFFDTEAFF.